The clone carrying this T cell receptor beta chain was detected ten times or more. This entry is derived from a study of patients and donors after allogeneic stem cell transplantation. CDR3 size: 16 residues. After removal of 5 bases from V and 1 base from J, the junction contained 8 bases not matched to a gene. TCRdb used MiXCR to reprocess the RT-PCR reads, holding one entry per CDR3 protein. This sample has some 880,000 distinct CDR3 sequences, with approximately 19% found just once. This TCR was recovered from a human donor who was either an allogeneic HSCT recipient or a stem cell or donor lymphocyte infusion donor (not recorded which). It is not recorded whose cells these are; they may come from a transplant donor. The rearrangement uses TRBV12-3 or TRBV12-4 and TRBJ1-1; 9 bases are shared with TRBD1. The specimen sequenced was blood, either unsorted or a sorted T cell fraction (not recorded which). CDR3 nucleotides: TGTGCCAGCAGTGGTGAACAGGGGGCAAGGAACACTGAAGCTTTCTTT. Translating it yields CASSGEQGARNTEAFF.